The 5 T cell receptor beta chains presented below share a single source sample, sequenced in a study of shared clonotypes between healthy human individuals. The data were produced by immunoSEQ multiplex PCR, yet TCRdb's version contains in-frame clones alone and is incomplete. The sample records 2.3 million or so clones, approximately 93% being singletons. Sequenced: naive CD4+ T cells from PBMCs. Regarding subset: CD45RA+ positively selected. The receptors derive from a man between 18 and 29 years old in good health. Some clones in this sample may be carry-over from other donors' samples.

The chain employs TRBV9 and TRBJ2-3, with 14 bases aligning to TRBD2. Germline-derived CDR1 and CDR2 are SGDLS and YYNGEE. The CDR3 runs 19 residues. V lost 0 bases, J lost 5 bases, and 11 bases stayed unmatched. CDR3 sequence: CASSVDGRLAGGSGDTQYF. The CDR3 bases are TGTGCCAGCAGCGTAGATGGGCGACTAGCGGGAGGGAGTGGAGATACGCAGTATTTT.

This chain connects TRBV7-3 to TRBJ2-2, with 16 positions matching TRBD2. Germline CDR1 and CDR2: SGHTA and FQGTGA. The CDR3 spans 19 residues. V lost 5 bases, J lost 3 bases, and 9 bases stayed unmatched. The chain's CDR3 is CASSTGTSGRAYYTGELFF. For the CDR3, the DNA is TGTGCCAGCAGCACAGGGACTAGCGGGAGGGCCTATTACACCGGGGAGCTGTTTTTT. Combining the CDR3 with reference TRBV7-3 and TRBJ2-2 gives the whole variable domain GAGVSQTPSNKVTEKGKYVELRCDPISGHTALYWYRQSLGQGPEFLIYFQGTGAADDSGLPNDRFFAVRPEGSVSTLKIQRTERGDSAVYLCASSTGTSGRAYYTGELFFGEGSRLTVL.

The chain couples TRBV27 to TRBJ1-2; D is undetermined. Trimming left V 7 bases short and J 4 bases short, with 16 bases between. The CDR3 sequence is 14 residues long. Per the germline V gene, CDR1 is MNHEY and CDR2 is SMNVEV (reference sequence). The CDR3 loop reads CASKGNGKIYGYTF. The DNA for the CDR3 is TGTGCCAGCAAGGGAAACGGAAAGATCTATGGCTACACCTTC.

The chain recombines TRBV6-5 with TRBJ2-2; 10 nucleotides line up with TRBD2. The germline gives CDR1 MNHEY, CDR2 SVGAGI. This CDR3 has 15 residues. V lost 6 bases and J lost 1; bases outside the gene matches: 2. CDR3 amino acids: CASSTSGVNTGELFF. CDR3 coding DNA: TGTGCCAGCAGCACTAGCGGGGTGAACACCGGGGAGCTGTTTTTT.

The chain employs TRBV30 and TRBJ2-3, with 8 bases fitting TRBD2. CDR1 GTSNPN and CDR2 SVGIG come from the germline V gene (reference sequence). The CDR3 runs to 15 residues. After removal of 4 bases from V and 2 bases from J, the junction contained 8 bases not matched to a gene. The CDR3 nucleotides are TGTGCCTGGACGGACGGGAGGGCCCCCACAGATACGCAGTATTTT. Translated, it gives CAWTDGRAPTDTQYF.